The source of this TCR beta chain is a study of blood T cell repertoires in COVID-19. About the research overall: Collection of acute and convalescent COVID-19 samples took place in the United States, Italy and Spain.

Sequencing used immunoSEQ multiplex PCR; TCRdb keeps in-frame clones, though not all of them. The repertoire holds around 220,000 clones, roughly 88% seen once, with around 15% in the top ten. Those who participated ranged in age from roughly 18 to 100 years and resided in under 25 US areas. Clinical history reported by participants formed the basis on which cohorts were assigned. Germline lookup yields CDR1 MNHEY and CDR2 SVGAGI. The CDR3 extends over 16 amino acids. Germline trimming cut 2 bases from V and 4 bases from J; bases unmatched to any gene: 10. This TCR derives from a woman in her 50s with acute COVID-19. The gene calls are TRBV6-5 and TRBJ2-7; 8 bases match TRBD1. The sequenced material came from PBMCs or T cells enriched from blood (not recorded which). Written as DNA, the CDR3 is TGTGCCAGCAGTTACGGGCAGGGGGCTTCATTGTACGAGCAGTACTTC. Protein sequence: CASSYGQGASLYEQYF.